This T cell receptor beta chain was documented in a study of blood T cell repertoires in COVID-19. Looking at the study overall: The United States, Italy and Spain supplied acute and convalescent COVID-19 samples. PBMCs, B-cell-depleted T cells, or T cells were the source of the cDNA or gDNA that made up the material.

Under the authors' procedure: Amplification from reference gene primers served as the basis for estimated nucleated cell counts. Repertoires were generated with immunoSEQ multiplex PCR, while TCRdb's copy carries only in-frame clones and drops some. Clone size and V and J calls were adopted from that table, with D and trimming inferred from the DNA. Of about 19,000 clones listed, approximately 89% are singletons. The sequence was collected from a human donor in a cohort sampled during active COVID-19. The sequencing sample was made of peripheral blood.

CDR3 region: CASSIGQGNEQFF. The CDR3 bases are TGTGCCAGTAGTATTGGGCAGGGAAATGAGCAGTTCTTC. V gene TRBV19 combines with J gene TRBJ2-1, with a tentative D call TRBD1 (5 bases). CDR1 is LNHDA and CDR2 is SQIVND in the germline V gene (reference sequence). V lost 3 bases and J 7 bases, leaving 10 bases between the germline ends. This CDR3 is built from 13 residues.